The rows below give T cell receptor beta chains drawn from one sample of a study of sequential checkpoint blockade in melanoma. This table comes from immunoSEQ multiplex PCR, and its TCRdb copy is limited to in-frame clones, with some not included. The sample shows around 26,000 clones, roughly 80% of them seen only once. The source was CD8+ T cells sorted from blood (inferred from file names), collected from a patient given nivolumab and ipilimumab in sequence. These receptors originate from a human donor with melanoma. CDR3s include the opening cysteine and the closing phenylalanine or tryptophan. A D gene is named only where the DNA matches it firmly. Clone size is shown for a subset of rows, as once, few, many or a class of expanded clone.

j_call d_call clone_size v_call cdr3_aa cdr3_nt
TRBJ1-5 TRBD1 NA TRBV2 CASSEGGAGGLNQPQHF TGTGCCAGCAGTGAAGGGGGGGCAGGGGGCCTAAATCAGCCCCAGCATTTT
TRBJ1-2 TRBD1 NA TRBV7-2 CASSARDRGLANYGYTF TGTGCCAGCAGCGCCCGGGACAGGGGCTTAGCTAACTATGGCTACACCTTC
TRBJ2-7 NA NA TRBV7-8 CASSLGLGYEQYF TGTGCCAGCAGCTTAGGACTGGGCTACGAGCAGTACTTC
TRBJ2-1 TRBD2 NA TRBV7-8 CASSWTSGDRDEQFF TGTGCCAGCAGCTGGACTAGCGGGGATAGGGATGAGCAGTTCTTC
TRBJ1-3 NA few TRBV28 CASSPGHYLNTIYF TGTGCCAGCAGTCCCGGACATTATCTAAACACCATATATTTT
TRBJ2-7 TRBD2 NA TRBV4-3 CASSQYSGISYEQYF TGCGCCAGCAGCCAATATAGCGGGATCTCCTACGAGCAGTACTTC
TRBJ2-7 NA NA TRBV9 CASSPRTNSYEQYF TGTGCCAGCAGCCCGAGGACTAACTCCTACGAGCAGTACTTC
TRBJ2-2 NA NA TRBV15 CATEQRPNTGELFF TGTGCCACGGAGCAACGGCCGAACACCGGGGAGCTGTTTTTT
TRBJ2-1 NA NA TRBV29-1 CSVELTKAFYNEQFF TGCAGCGTTGAATTGACTAAAGCCTTCTACAATGAGCAGTTCTTC
TRBJ1-2 NA NA TRBV2 CASRPEAKGRVYGYTF TGTGCCAGCAGACCCGAGGCCAAAGGCCGGGTCTATGGCTACACCTTC
TRBJ2-2 NA few TRBV5-1 CATQWGTYTGELFF TGCGCCACCCAATGGGGCACCTACACCGGGGAGCTGTTTTTT
TRBJ1-3 NA few TRBV27 CASRHQGTGNTIYF TGTGCCAGCAGACACCAGGGTACTGGAAACACCATATATTTT
TRBJ2-7 TRBD2 NA TRBV28 CASSKLAGDNEQYF TGTGCCAGCAGCAAACTAGCGGGAGATAACGAGCAGTACTTC
TRBJ1-1 NA few TRBV19 CASSIPEQGMNTEAFF TGTGCCAGTAGTATCCCTGAACAGGGAATGAACACTGAAGCTTTCTTT
TRBJ2-1 NA few TRBV11-3 CASSSISDEQFF TGTGCCAGCAGCTCGATCAGTGATGAGCAGTTCTTC
TRBJ1-2 NA few TRBV2 CASIAGQLLNYGYTF TGTGCCAGCATCGCAGGACAACTACTTAACTATGGCTACACCTTC
TRBJ1-1 NA NA TRBV2 CASSEVPGTEAFF TGTGCCAGCAGTGAAGTCCCCGGGACTGAAGCTTTCTTT
TRBJ2-5 NA once TRBV19 CASSINGLEQYF TGTGCCAGTAGTATAAACGGCCTGGAGCAGTACTTC
TRBJ2-3 NA NA TRBV9 CASSVGGTGNTQYF TGTGCCAGCAGCGTAGGCGGGACTGGCAATACGCAGTATTTT
TRBJ1-5 NA NA TRBV25-1 CASSEGQGGNQPQHF TGTGCCAGCAGTGAAGGGCAGGGTGGAAATCAGCCCCAGCATTTT
TRBJ2-7 NA NA TRBV28 CASSLRGTADEQYF TGTGCCAGCAGTTTGAGGGGGACGGCGGACGAGCAGTACTTC
TRBJ1-2 NA NA TRBV11-2 CASSREGDYGYTF TGTGCCAGCAGCCGAGAGGGCGACTATGGCTACACCTTC
TRBJ1-5 TRBD1 NA TRBV6-1 CASRAGGFQPQHF TGTGCCAGCCGGGCAGGGGGCTTTCAGCCCCAGCATTTT
TRBJ2-7 NA NA TRBV6-5 CASRSTDPYEQYF TGTGCCAGCAGGTCGACAGACCCCTACGAGCAGTACTTC
TRBJ1-6 TRBD1 few TRBV10-2 CASRDTGTGSSPLHF TGCGCCAGCAGAGATACCGGGACAGGGTCTTCACCCCTCCACTTT
TRBJ2-7 NA NA TRBV5-4 CASSLVLGVTYEQYF TGTGCCAGCAGCTTGGTGCTAGGGGTAACCTACGAGCAGTACTTC
TRBJ2-1 NA NA TRBV27 CASFDGVDAYNEQFF TGTGCCAGCTTTGACGGGGTTGACGCCTACAATGAGCAGTTCTTC
TRBJ1-1 TRBD1 NA TRBV7-9 CASSLAIAGGGTEAFF TGTGCCAGCAGCTTAGCTATCGCAGGGGGAGGAACTGAAGCTTTCTTT
TRBJ2-7 TRBD1 NA TRBV28 CASSSYRDRGDEQYF TGTGCCAGCAGTTCCTACCGGGACAGGGGTGACGAGCAGTACTTC
TRBJ2-1 NA NA TRBV13 CASSLTGNEQFF TGTGCCAGCAGCTTAACAGGCAATGAGCAGTTCTTC
TRBJ2-1 NA NA TRBV27 CASSSQGPYNEQFF TGTGCCAGCAGTTCACAGGGACCCTACAATGAGCAGTTCTTC
TRBJ2-1 NA NA TRBV7-9 CASSLVAGVNEQFF TGTGCCAGCAGCTTAGTAGCAGGGGTCAATGAGCAGTTCTTC
TRBJ1-2 NA NA TRBV5-8 CASSLQGGYGYTF TGTGCCAGCAGCTTGCAAGGGGGCTATGGCTACACCTTC
TRBJ1-2 TRBD1 NA TRBV30 CAWRHTGVDGYTF TGTGCCTGGAGACATACAGGGGTCGATGGCTACACCTTC
TRBJ2-1 TRBD1 NA TRBV19 CASSIWVGGTGGINEQFF TGTGCCAGTAGTATATGGGTTGGCGGGACAGGGGGCATAAATGAGCAGTTCTTC
TRBJ2-7 NA once TRBV27 CASSPTGSGLYEQYF TGTGCCAGCAGTCCCACAGGGTCCGGGCTCTACGAGCAGTACTTC
TRBJ2-7 NA once TRBV19 CASSSGYHEQYF NA
TRBJ2-2 TRBD2 NA TRBV4-2 CASSGRGDGELFF TGTGCCAGCAGCGGGCGGGGGGACGGGGAGCTGTTTTTT
TRBJ1-3 NA NA TRBV9 CASSASGTLIGNTIYF TGTGCCAGCAGCGCATCCGGGACACTCATTGGAAACACCATATATTTT
TRBJ2-7 NA NA TRBV15 CATSRGGHEQYF TGTGCCACCAGCAGAGGGGGGCACGAGCAGTACTTC
TRBJ1-2 NA once TRBV28 CASSFLSYGYTF TGTGCCAGCAGTTTCCTCAGCTATGGCTACACCTTC
TRBJ2-7 NA NA TRBV29-1 CSVLEGASSYEQYF TGCAGCGTTTTGGAGGGGGCAAGCTCCTACGAGCAGTACTTC
TRBJ2-5 NA NA TRBV29-1 CSVWWTTYLAVETQYF TGCAGCGTCTGGTGGACAACCTACCTGGCAGTGGAGACCCAGTACTTC
TRBJ2-3 TRBD2 NA TRBV28 CASSPGLAEADTQYF TGTGCCAGCAGCCCGGGACTAGCGGAGGCAGATACGCAGTATTTT
TRBJ2-7 NA NA TRBV7-8 CASSLGQIYEQYF TGTGCCAGCAGCTTAGGGCAGATCTACGAGCAGTACTTC
TRBJ2-7 TRBD2 NA TRBV7-9 CASSSPSGRGYEQYF TGTGCCAGCAGCTCCCCTAGCGGGAGGGGCTACGAGCAGTACTTC
TRBJ2-7 NA NA TRBV2 CASNPEVDEQYF TGTGCCAGCAATCCCGAGGTAGACGAGCAGTACTTC
TRBJ2-7 TRBD1 NA TRBV6-1 CASSENTGTAGLYEQYF TGTGCCAGCAGTGAAAACACCGGGACAGCAGGACTCTACGAGCAGTACTTC
TRBJ2-7 NA NA TRBV5-1 CASSLGRADVYEQYF TGCGCCAGCAGCTTGGGTAGAGCGGATGTCTACGAGCAGTACTTC
TRBJ1-4 NA few TRBV28 CASARNVGGTKLNEKLFF TGTGCCAGCGCTCGTAACGTCGGGGGGACGAAACTTAATGAAAAACTGTTTTTT
TRBJ2-3 TRBD2 few TRBV6-5 CASRASGSWGTQYF TGTGCCAGCAGGGCTAGCGGGAGTTGGGGTACGCAGTATTTT
TRBJ2-6 TRBD2 NA TRBV4-3 CASSQDRGAGANVLTF TGCGCCAGCAGCCAAGATCGGGGGGCTGGGGCCAACGTCCTGACTTTC
TRBJ1-2 NA NA TRBV11-2 CASRTAGTSYGYTF TGTGCCAGCAGGACGGCGGGGACCTCTTATGGCTACACCTTC
TRBJ2-1 NA NA TRBV5-1 CASSLTSSPYNEQFF TGCGCCAGCAGCTTGACTAGCAGCCCCTACAATGAGCAGTTCTTC